This T cell receptor (beta chain) was identified in a study of regulatory T cells in long-lasting Graves disease. Broader study findings: Patients with persistent disease shared some 2,900 public clonotypes, outpacing the 900 to 1,000 shared by new patients. Study of thyroid tissue was not done, with only peripheral blood studied.

With iRepertoire HTBI primers and Arm-PCR of CDR3 regions, TCR beta libraries were built. Each CDR3 protein is one row after TCRdb ran MiXCR on the multiplex PCR reads. The data hold 400,000 to 450,000 distinct CDR3 sequences, with less than 20% observed a single time. The CDR3 sequence is 14 residues long. CDR1 is LGHDT and CDR2 is YNNKEL in the germline V gene (reference sequence). The V end lost 0 bases, the J end lost 2 bases, and 6 bases lay between the germline ends. This clonotype was counted at least ten times. Its specificity is not known. Time point reported: newly diagnosed GD, antithyroid drugs for less than 3 months. RNA isolated from PBMCs was used to make the TCR library. This same sample was also taken into another study, of T cells in Graves' hyperthyroidism and ophthalmopathy. That report notes: By a 13 V-J model, ophthalmopathy was set apart from stable hyperthyroidism.

V is TRBV3-1 and J is TRBJ2-3, with D unresolved. The TCR originated in a woman in her twenties or thirties with Graves disease. The sequencing here drew on peripheral blood mononuclear cells (PBMCs), taken at new diagnosis, from a patient treated with antithyroid drugs. The CDR3: CASSQDLTTDTQYF. The DNA of the CDR3 is TGTGCCAGCAGCCAAGATCTAACCACAGATACGCAGTATTTT.